A selection of T cell receptor beta chains follows, all from one sample in a study of blood T cell repertoires in COVID-19. Repertoires were generated with immunoSEQ multiplex PCR, while TCRdb's copy carries only in-frame clones and drops some. The sample yields approximately 210,000 clones, around 88% seen once. The material sequenced was peripheral blood. These receptors were obtained from a woman between 50 and 59 years old with acute or convalescent COVID-19. Both conserved end residues are part of each CDR3. D genes are given only for firm matches. Size values are once, few and many counts, or a class for expanded clones, and some rows have none.

d_call: TRBD1
v_call: TRBV5-1
clone_size: -
j_call: TRBJ2-5
cdr3_nt: TGCGCCAGCAGCCCACAGGACAGGGCTGGAGAGACCCAGTACTTC
cdr3_aa: CASSPQDRAGETQYF

d_call: TRBD2
v_call: TRBV7-9
clone_size: -
j_call: TRBJ2-3
cdr3_nt: TGTGCCAGCAGCCCCCCCCTAGCGGAAAGCACAGATACGCAGTATTTT
cdr3_aa: CASSPPLAESTDTQYF

d_call: TRBD2
v_call: TRBV7-2
clone_size: -
j_call: TRBJ2-7
cdr3_nt: TGTGCCAGCAGCTCCGGACTAGCGGAGGCCTACGAGCAGTACTTC
cdr3_aa: CASSSGLAEAYEQYF

d_call: TRBD2
v_call: TRBV30
clone_size: -
j_call: TRBJ2-2
cdr3_nt: TGTGCCTGGAGTGTAAGTAGGACTAGCGGGACTCACACCGGGGAGCTGTTTTTT
cdr3_aa: CAWSVSRTSGTHTGELFF

d_call: TRBD2
v_call: TRBV13
clone_size: few
j_call: TRBJ2-7
cdr3_nt: TGTGCCAGCAGCTCCGCCCTAGCGGGTAAGGCCTACGAGCAGTACTTC
cdr3_aa: CASSSALAGKAYEQYF

d_call: -
v_call: TRBV5-1
clone_size: -
j_call: TRBJ2-7
cdr3_nt: TGCGCCAGCAGCTTGTCGACAAGTTCCTACGAGCAGTACTTC
cdr3_aa: CASSLSTSSYEQYF

d_call: -
v_call: TRBV7-9
clone_size: -
j_call: TRBJ2-3
cdr3_nt: TGTGCCAGCAGCTTAGCCAGGGGCTTAGGGACAGATACGCAGTATTTT
cdr3_aa: CASSLARGLGTDTQYF

d_call: -
v_call: TRBV6-5
clone_size: -
j_call: TRBJ1-1
cdr3_nt: TGTGCCAGCAGTTACTCACCAGGATTGAACACTGAAGCTTTCTTT
cdr3_aa: CASSYSPGLNTEAFF

d_call: -
v_call: TRBV5-6
clone_size: once
j_call: TRBJ2-2
cdr3_nt: TGTGCCAGCAGCTTGCGTAGAGAGAATGTCGGGGAGCTGTTTTTT
cdr3_aa: CASSLRRENVGELFF

d_call: TRBD2
v_call: TRBV11-3
clone_size: -
j_call: TRBJ2-1
cdr3_nt: TGTGCCAGCAGCTCCACTAGCGGGAGAGCCAATGAGCAGTTCTTC
cdr3_aa: CASSSTSGRANEQFF